This T cell receptor beta chain derives from a study of T-cell memory formation after mild COVID-19. The wider study: TCR clusters showed largely donor specificity. General study results and limits: Day 15 to 85 contractors were CD4/CD8 balanced; later expanders leaned CD4+. CD4+ contracting clones were mainly CM and EM; CD8+ ones, EMRA.

This CDR3 contains 13 residues. Per germline, CDR1 MNHEY and CDR2 SMNVEV (reference sequence). V was clipped by 8 bases and J by 5 bases, with 14 bases between them. 5'RACE with constant-segment primers built TCRalpha and TCRbeta cDNA libraries with UMIs. TCRdb processed the 5' RACE reads anew with MiXCR; each CDR3 protein has one entry. In the table there are around 420,000 distinct CDR3 sequences, 24% of which are singletons. A remark on this clonotype: No antigen is known for it.

Input material: PBMCs or a T cell subset sorted from them (not recorded which). The sequence came from an adult woman who had mild COVID-19 (a few samples of this study predate the infection). Cell type and time point are not known. The V and J genes are TRBV27 and TRBJ2-3, with TRBD1 as a possible D gene (6 bases). CDR3: CASSGVVGDTQYF. The CDR3 DNA sequence: TGTGCCAGCTCAGGGGTGGTAGGAGATACGCAGTATTTT.